This TCR beta chain came from a study of blood T cell repertoires in COVID-19. Repertoires were generated with immunoSEQ multiplex PCR, while TCRdb's copy carries only in-frame clones and drops some. The sample holds about 150,000 clones, roughly 85% seen once. The TCR was taken from a woman in her 70s in a cohort exposed to, infected with or recovered from COVID-19 (not recorded which). The sequenced sample was PBMCs or T cells enriched from blood (not recorded which).

CDR3: CASSHSGSQKFF. The DNA of the CDR3 is TGTGCCAGCTCACATTCGGGAAGTCAAAAGTTTTTT. This chain connects TRBV18 to TRBJ1-4; no definite D call. The V gene's germline CDR1 is KGHSH and CDR2 LQKENI. V gave up 4 bases and J gave up 16 bases, with 16 bases separating them. The CDR3 has 12 residues.